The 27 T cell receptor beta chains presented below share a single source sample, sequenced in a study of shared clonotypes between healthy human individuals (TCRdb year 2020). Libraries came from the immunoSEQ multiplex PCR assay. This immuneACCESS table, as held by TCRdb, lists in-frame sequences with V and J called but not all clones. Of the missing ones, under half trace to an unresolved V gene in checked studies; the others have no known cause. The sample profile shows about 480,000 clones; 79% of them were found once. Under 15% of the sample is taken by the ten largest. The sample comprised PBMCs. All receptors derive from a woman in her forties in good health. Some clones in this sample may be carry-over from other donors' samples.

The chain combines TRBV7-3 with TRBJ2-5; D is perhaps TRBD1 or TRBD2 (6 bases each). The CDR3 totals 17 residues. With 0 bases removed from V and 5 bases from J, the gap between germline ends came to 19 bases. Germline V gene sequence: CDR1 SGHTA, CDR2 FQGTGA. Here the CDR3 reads CASSLTGGPGAGETQYF. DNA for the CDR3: TGTGCCAGCAGCTTAACCGGAGGTCCGGGGGCTGGGGAGACCCAGTACTTC.

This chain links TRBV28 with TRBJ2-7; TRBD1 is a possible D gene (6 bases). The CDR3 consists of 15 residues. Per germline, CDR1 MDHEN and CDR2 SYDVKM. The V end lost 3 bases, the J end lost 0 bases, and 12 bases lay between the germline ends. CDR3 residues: CASSFVQGASYEQYF. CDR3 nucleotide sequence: TGTGCCAGCAGTTTCGTACAGGGAGCCTCCTACGAGCAGTACTTC.

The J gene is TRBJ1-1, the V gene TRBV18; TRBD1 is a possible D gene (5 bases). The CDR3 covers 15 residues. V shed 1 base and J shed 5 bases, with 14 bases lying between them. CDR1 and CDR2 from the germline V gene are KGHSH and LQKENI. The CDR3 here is CASSPLSGGGTEAFF. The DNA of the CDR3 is TGTGCCAGCTCACCACTTTCGGGGGGAGGAACTGAAGCTTTCTTT.

The CDR3 is CAWRPPGANNQPQHF. The DNA for the CDR3 is TGTGCCTGGAGGCCGCCTGGGGCTAACAATCAGCCCCAGCATTTT. This chain links TRBV30 with TRBJ1-5; D is perhaps TRBD1 (5 bases). CDR1 GTSNPN and CDR2 SVGIG come from the germline V gene (reference sequence). Between the trimmed V and J ends, which lost 3 bases and 3 bases, there was a span of 15 bases. The CDR3 loop spans 15 amino acids.

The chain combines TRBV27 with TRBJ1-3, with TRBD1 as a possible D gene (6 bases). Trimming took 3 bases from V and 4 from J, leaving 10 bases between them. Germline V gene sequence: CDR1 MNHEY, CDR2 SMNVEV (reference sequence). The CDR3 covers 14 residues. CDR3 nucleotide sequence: TGTGCCAGCAGTTTGGCAGGGGCGGGAAACACCATATATTTT. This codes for CASSLAGAGNTIYF.

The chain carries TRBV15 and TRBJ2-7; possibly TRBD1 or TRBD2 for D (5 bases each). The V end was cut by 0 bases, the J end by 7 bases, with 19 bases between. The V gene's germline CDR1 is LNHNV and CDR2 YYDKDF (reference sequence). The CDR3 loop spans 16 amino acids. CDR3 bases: TGTGCCACCAGCAGAGATGCCCCTGGGACCCTTGGGGAGCAGTACTTC. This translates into CATSRDAPGTLGEQYF.

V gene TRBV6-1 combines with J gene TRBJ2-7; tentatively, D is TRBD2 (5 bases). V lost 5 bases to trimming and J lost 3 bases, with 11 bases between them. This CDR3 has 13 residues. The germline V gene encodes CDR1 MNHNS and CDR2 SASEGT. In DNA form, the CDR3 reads TGTGCCAGCAGTCTACATCGGGACTACGAGCAGTACTTC. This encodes CASSLHRDYEQYF.

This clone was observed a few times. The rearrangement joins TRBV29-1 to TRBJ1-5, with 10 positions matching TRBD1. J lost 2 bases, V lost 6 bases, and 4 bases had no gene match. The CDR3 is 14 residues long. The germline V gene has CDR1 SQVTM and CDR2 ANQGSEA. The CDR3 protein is CSVGTGEGNQPQHF. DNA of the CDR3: TGCAGCGTGGGGACAGGGGAGGGCAATCAGCCCCAGCATTTT.

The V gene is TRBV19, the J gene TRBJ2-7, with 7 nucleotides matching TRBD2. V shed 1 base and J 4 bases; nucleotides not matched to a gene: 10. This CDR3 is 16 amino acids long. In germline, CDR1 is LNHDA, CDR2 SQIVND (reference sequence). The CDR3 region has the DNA TGTGCCAGTAGTATAGGCGCGGGAGTGGGATTATACGAGCAGTACTTC. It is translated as CASSIGAGVGLYEQYF.

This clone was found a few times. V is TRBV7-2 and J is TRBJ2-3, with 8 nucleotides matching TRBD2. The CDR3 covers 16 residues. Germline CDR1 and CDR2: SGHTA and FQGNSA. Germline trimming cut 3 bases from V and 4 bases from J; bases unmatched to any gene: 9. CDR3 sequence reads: CASSFRGSGIPDTQYF. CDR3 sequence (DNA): TGTGCCAGCAGCTTCCGAGGTAGCGGGATCCCAGATACGCAGTATTTT.

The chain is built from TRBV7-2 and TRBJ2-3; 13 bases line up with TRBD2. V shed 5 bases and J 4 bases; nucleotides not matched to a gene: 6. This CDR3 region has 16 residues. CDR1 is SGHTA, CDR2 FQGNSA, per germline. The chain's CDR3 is CASSPGLAGEPDTQYF. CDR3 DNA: TGTGCCAGCAGCCCCGGACTAGCGGGAGAGCCAGATACGCAGTATTTT.

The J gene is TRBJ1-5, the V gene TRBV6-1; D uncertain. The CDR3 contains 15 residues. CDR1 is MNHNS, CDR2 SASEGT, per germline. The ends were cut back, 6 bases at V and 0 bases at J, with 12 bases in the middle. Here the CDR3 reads CASRGWRVSNQPQHF. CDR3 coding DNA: TGTGCCAGCAGGGGGTGGAGGGTTAGCAATCAGCCCCAGCATTTT.

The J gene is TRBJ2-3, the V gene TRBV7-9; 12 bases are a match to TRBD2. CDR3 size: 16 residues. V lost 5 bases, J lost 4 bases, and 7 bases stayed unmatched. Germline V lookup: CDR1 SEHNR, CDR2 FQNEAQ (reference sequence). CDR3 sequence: CASSPAGTSGSDTQYF. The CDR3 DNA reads TGTGCCAGCAGCCCCGCCGGGACTAGCGGGTCAGATACGCAGTATTTT.

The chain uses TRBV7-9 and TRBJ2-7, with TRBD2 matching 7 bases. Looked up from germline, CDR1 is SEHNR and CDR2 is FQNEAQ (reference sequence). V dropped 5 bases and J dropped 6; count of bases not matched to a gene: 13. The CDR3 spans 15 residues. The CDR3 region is CASSQIRGGPPEQYF. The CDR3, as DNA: TGTGCCAGCAGCCAAATCCGGGGAGGGCCGCCCGAGCAGTACTTC.

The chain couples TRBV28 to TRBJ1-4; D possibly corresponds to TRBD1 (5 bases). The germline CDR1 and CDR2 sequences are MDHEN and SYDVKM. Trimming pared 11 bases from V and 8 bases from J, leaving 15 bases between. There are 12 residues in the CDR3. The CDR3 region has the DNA TGTGCCCTGTCCTCTGGGACGGAAAAACTGTTTTTT. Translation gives CALSSGTEKLFF.

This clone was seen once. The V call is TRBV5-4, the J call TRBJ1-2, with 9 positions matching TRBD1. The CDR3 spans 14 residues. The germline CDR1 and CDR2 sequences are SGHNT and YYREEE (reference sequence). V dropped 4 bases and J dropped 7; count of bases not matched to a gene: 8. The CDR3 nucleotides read TGTGCCAGCAGCGAGCGGACAGGGGTGTTTGGCTACACCTTC. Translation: CASSERTGVFGYTF.

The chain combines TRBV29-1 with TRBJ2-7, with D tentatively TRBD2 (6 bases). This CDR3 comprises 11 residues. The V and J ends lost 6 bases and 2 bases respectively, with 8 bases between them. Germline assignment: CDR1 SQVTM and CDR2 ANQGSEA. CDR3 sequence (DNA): TGCAGCGTACTAGCCCCCTACGAGCAGTACTTC. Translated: CSVLAPYEQYF.

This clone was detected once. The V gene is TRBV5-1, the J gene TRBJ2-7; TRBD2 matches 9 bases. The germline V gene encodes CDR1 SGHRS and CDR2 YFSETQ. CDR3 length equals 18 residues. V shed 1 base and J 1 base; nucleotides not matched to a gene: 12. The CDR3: CASSLWGLAAQASYEQYF. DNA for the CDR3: TGCGCCAGCAGCTTGTGGGGACTAGCAGCCCAAGCGTCCTACGAGCAGTACTTC.

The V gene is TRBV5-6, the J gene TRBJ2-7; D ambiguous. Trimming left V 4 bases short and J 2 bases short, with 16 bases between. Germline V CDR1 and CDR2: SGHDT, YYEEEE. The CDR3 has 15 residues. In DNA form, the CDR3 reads TGTGCCAGCAGCGGGGAAGAAGTCTTCCCCTACGAGCAGTACTTC. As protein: CASSGEEVFPYEQYF.

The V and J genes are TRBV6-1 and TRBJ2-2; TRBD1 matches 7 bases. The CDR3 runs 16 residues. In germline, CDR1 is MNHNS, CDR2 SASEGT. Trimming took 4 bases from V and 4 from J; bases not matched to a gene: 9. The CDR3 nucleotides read TGTGCCAGCAGTGGTCTTTGGACAGGTATCACCGGGGAGCTGTTTTTT. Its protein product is CASSGLWTGITGELFF.

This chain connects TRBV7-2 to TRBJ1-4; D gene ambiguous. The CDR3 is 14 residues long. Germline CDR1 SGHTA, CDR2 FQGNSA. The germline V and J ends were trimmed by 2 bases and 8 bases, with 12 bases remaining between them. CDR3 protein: CASSLRRYEEKLFF. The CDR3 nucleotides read TGTGCCAGCAGCTTACGCAGATACGAGGAAAAACTGTTTTTT. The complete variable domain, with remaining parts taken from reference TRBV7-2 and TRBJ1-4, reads GAGVSQSPSNKVTEKGKDVELRCDPISGHTALYWYRQSLGQGLEFLIYFQGNSAPDKSGLPSDRFSAERTGGSVSTLTIQRTQQEDSAVYLCASSLRRYEEKLFFGSGTQLSVL.

CDR3: CATSRGPPDPSYNEQFF. CDR3 bases: TGTGCCACCAGCAGAGGCCCCCCGGACCCATCGTATAATGAGCAGTTCTTC. The chain links TRBV15 to TRBJ2-1; unclear D gene. CDR1 and CDR2 from the germline V gene are LNHNV and YYDKDF (reference sequence). The V end lost 1 base, the J end lost 7 bases, and 20 bases lay between the germline ends. The CDR3 has 17 residues.

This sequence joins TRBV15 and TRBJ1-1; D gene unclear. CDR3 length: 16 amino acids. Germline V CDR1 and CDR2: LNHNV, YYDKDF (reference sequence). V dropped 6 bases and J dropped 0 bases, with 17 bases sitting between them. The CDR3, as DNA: TGTGCCACCAGACACCTCGACCGGAGATTGAACACTGAAGCTTTCTTT. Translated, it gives CATRHLDRRLNTEAFF.

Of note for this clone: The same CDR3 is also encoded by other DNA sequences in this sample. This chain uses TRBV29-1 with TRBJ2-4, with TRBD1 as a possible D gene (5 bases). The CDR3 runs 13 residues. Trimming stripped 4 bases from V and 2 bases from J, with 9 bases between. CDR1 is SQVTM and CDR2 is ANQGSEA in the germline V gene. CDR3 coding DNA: TGCAGCGTTGTAGCAGGGCCCAAAAACATTCAGTACTTC. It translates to CSVVAGPKNIQYF.

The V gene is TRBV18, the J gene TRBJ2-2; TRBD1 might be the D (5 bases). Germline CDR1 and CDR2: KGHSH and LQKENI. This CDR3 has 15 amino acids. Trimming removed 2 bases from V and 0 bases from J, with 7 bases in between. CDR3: CASSPRGPNTGELFF. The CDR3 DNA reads TGTGCCAGCTCACCAAGGGGCCCGAACACCGGGGAGCTGTTTTTT.

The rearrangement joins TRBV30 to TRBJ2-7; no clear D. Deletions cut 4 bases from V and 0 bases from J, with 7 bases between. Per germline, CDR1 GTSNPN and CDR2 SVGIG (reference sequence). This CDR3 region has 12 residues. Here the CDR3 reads CAWTPNSYEQYF. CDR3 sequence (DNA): TGTGCCTGGACCCCTAACTCCTACGAGCAGTACTTC.

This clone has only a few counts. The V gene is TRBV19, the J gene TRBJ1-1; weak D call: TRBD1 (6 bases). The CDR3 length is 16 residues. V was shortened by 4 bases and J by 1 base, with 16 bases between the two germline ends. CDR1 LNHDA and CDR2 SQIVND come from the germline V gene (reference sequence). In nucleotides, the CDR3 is TGTGCCAGTAGTACCCTCTCCAGGGGCTGGAACACTGAAGCTTTCTTT. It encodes CASSTLSRGWNTEAFF.